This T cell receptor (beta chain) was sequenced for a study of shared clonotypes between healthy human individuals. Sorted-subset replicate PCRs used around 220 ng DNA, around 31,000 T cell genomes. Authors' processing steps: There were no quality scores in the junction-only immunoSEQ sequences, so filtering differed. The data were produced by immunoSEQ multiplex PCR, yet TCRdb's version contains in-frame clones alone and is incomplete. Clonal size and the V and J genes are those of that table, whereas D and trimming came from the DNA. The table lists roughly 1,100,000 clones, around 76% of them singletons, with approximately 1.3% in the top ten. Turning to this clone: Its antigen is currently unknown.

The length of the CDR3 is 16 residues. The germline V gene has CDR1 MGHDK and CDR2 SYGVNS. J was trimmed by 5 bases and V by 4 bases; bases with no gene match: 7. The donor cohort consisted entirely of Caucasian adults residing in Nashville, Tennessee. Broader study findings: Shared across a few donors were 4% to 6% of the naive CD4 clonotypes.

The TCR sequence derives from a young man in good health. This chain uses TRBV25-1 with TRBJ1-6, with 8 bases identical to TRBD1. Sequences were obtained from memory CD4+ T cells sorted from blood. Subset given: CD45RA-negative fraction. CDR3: CASSAPSGGNNSPLHF. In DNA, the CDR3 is TGTGCCAGCAGTGCGCCTTCAGGGGGCAATAATTCACCCCTCCACTTT.